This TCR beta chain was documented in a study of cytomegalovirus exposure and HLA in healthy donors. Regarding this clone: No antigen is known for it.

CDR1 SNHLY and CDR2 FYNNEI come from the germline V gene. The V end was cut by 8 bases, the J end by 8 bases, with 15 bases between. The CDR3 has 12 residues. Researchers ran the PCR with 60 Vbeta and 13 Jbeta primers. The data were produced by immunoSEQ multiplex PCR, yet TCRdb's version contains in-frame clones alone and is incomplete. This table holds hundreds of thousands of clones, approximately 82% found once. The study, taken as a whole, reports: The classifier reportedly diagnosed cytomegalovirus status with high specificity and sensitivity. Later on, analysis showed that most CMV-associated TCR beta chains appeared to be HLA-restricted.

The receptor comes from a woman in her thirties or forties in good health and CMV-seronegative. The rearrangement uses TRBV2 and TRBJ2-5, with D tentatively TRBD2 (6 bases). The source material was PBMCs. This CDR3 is CASVGLVDTQYF. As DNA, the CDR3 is TGTGCCAGCGTGGGACTGGTTGATACCCAGTACTTC.